This T cell receptor beta chain was recorded in a study of T cells in tuberculosis. Study-level information: Sequenced TCRs come from CD1B-GMM tetramer-binding T cells. Study results and caveats: Low-affinity CD1B-GMM tetramer-binding T cells may have been missed.

CDR1 and CDR2 (germline): MDHEN, SYDVKM. The CDR3 length is 17 residues. The trim removed 5 bases at V and 0 bases at J, leaving 5 bases unmatched. No alpha-beta pairing information exists for these sequences. Sequencing was performed with immunoSEQ multiplex PCR; in TCRdb, only in-frame clones are kept and a portion is missing. The sample includes approximately 59,000 clones, 81% of them seen just once. After thawing and overnight rest, PBMC were stained with GMM-loaded CD1B tetramer, viability dye and anti-CD3 for sorting. C32 glucose monomycolate from Rhodococcus equi was loaded onto the CD1B tetramers. PBMC for tetramer sorting were first depleted of CD14-expressing monocytes.

Sequenced material: CD1b-GMM tetramer-negative cells sorted from PBMCs. The receptor was derived from an adult woman with latent tuberculosis. This sequence joins TRBV28 and TRBJ1-6, with 9 bases identical to TRBD1. The DNA of the CDR3 is TGTGCCAGCAGTCCCGACAGGGGGAGCTCCTATAATTCACCCCTCCACTTT. This sequence encodes CASSPDRGSSYNSPLHF.